This T cell receptor (beta chain) was profiled in a study of blood T cells in healthy people across ages. Study-level information: Through template switching, about one barcoded beta molecule was captured per two T cells, as measured in model experiments. Findings and limits, study-wide: Changes in expanded clonotypes were possibly confounded, as the CMV status of donors was unknown.

Then a second PCR, running roughly 7 to 11 cycles, was carried out with a sample-barcoded 5' primer and a J-beta primer mix. Per-sample output comprised a minimum of 3 million paired-end reads containing CDR3. Via MiXCR, TCRdb re-called the 5' RACE reads, giving one row per CDR3 protein. The table includes about 970,000 distinct CDR3 sequences, roughly 51% detected once. A note on this clonotype: Its antigen is still unknown.

Between the trimmed V and J ends, which lost 5 bases and 7 bases, there was a span of 18 bases. The CDR3 is 14 amino acids. Germline values: CDR1 SGHAT, CDR2 FQDESV (reference sequence). Sequencing was performed on blood. The origin of this receptor is a woman in her sixties in good health. The rearrangement links TRBV11-1 to TRBJ2-7; D is ambiguous. CDR3 region: CASSLGLGLNEQYF. CDR3 in DNA: TGTGCCAGCAGCCTCGGGTTAGGGTTAAATGAGCAGTACTTC.